Described below is a single TCR beta chain sequence and its context. Its antigen is unidentified. These data are taken from a study of graft-versus-host responses after intestinal transplantation. Clones were sequenced by immunoSEQ multiplex PCR, and TCRdb holds only the in-frame ones, with some missing. Of 90,000 to 120,000 clones listed, 87% are singletons. The CDR3 totals 15 residues. Germline CDR1 and CDR2: SNHLY and FYNNEI. V was trimmed by 5 bases and J by 9 bases, leaving 19 bases between them. V usage is TRBV2 and J usage is TRBJ1-4; D gene ambiguous. This TCR derives from a human donor who was the organ donor for an intestinal transplant. Specimen: unstimulated CD4+ T cells sorted from spleen or lymph node cells, collected before transplant. The CDR3 is CASSLLAGPEKKLFF. CDR3 in DNA: TGTGCCAGCAGTCTACTGGCAGGTCCTGAGAAAAAACTGTTTTTT.